The 23 T cell receptor beta chains reported below all come from one sample, sequenced in a study of cytomegalovirus exposure and HLA in healthy donors. The PCR made use of 60 Vbeta and 13 Jbeta primers. Profiling relied on immunoSEQ multiplex PCR, and the TCRdb table lists in-frame clones only, not all of them. The sample includes about 98,000 clones, roughly 83% seen only once; the top ten take 2.5% to 3%. Material: PBMCs. The receptor source for this set is a man in his forties in good health and CMV-seronegative.

The J gene is TRBJ2-3, the V gene TRBV5-6, with a weak D call TRBD2 (5 bases). The CDR3 sequence is 14 residues long. The germline CDR1 and CDR2 sequences are SGHDT and YYEEEE. With 0 bases removed from V and 6 bases from J, the gap between germline ends came to 11 bases. CDR3 in DNA: TGTGCCAGCAGCTTGGAGACACTAGTTGATACGCAGTATTTT. Amino acids: CASSLETLVDTQYF.

The chain's CDR3 is CASSLVPNSLYEQYF. The CDR3, as DNA: TGTGCCAGCAGCTTAGTCCCCAACTCCCTCTACGAGCAGTACTTC. This chain links TRBV13 with TRBJ2-7; no definite D call. The length of the CDR3 is 15 residues. Trimming stripped 1 base from V and 3 bases from J, with 13 bases between. CDR1 is PRHDT and CDR2 is FYEKMQ in the germline V gene (reference sequence).

The chain combines TRBV30 with TRBJ1-1; D is unclear. Germline V gene lookup returns CDR1 GTSNPN and CDR2 SVGIG (reference sequence). Trimming removed 3 bases from V and 0 bases from J, with 5 bases in between. The length of the CDR3 is 12 residues. The CDR3 protein is CAWREMNTEAFF. CDR3 bases: TGTGCCTGGAGAGAGATGAACACTGAAGCTTTCTTT. The complete variable domain, with remaining parts taken from reference TRBV30 and TRBJ1-1, reads SQTIHQWPATLVQPVGSPLSLECTVEGTSNPNLYWYRQAAGRGLQLLFYSVGIGQISSEVPQNLSASRPQDRQFILSSKKLLLSDSGFYLCAWREMNTEAFFGQGTRLTVV.

V and J are TRBV6-1 and TRBJ2-4; 9 bases agree with TRBD2. In germline, CDR1 is MNHNS, CDR2 SASEGT. This CDR3 is 14 amino acids long. Trimming cost V 7 bases and J 9 bases; bases outside gene matches: 10. CDR3 sequence (DNA): TGTGCCAGCACCCAAGGGGGACTAGCCGGCATTCAGTACTTC. Translating gives CASTQGGLAGIQYF.

This chain connects TRBV5-4 to TRBJ1-1; 9 bases line up with TRBD1. The CDR3 consists of 16 residues. Trimming at V came to 4 bases and at J to 3 bases, leaving 10 bases not matched to a gene. Germline loops: CDR1 SGHNT, CDR2 YYREEE (reference sequence). The CDR3 nucleotides read TGTGCCAGCAGCCCGGGACAGGGACGGTCGCACACTGAAGCTTTCTTT. This codes for CASSPGQGRSHTEAFF. The variable domain in full, completed from reference TRBV5-4 and TRBJ1-1, reads ETGVTQSPTHLIKTRGQQVTLRCSSQSGHNTVSWYQQALGQGPQFIFQYYREEENGRGNFPPRFSGLQFPNYSSELNVNALELDDSALYLCASSPGQGRSHTEAFFGQGTRLTVV.

The CDR3 here is CASRAGPRRLNEKLFF. Written as DNA, the CDR3 is TGTGCCAGCAGGGCGGGACCCCGTCGACTAAATGAAAAACTGTTTTTT. This rearrangement joins TRBV27 to TRBJ1-4, with a tentative D call TRBD1 (5 bases). Germline V CDR1 and CDR2: MNHEY, SMNVEV (reference sequence). The CDR3 totals 16 residues. Trimming stripped 6 bases from V and 5 bases from J, with 19 bases between.

The genes are TRBV4-3 and TRBJ2-3; D gene unclear. Germline assignment: CDR1 LGHNA and CDR2 YSLEER. The CDR3 length is 17 residues. V was cut by 0 bases and J by 0 bases, with 13 bases left in between. The CDR3 DNA reads TGCGCCAGCAGCCAAGATCTTTTTAGCCTTAGCACAGATACGCAGTATTTT. It codes for CASSQDLFSLSTDTQYF.

The CDR3: CASSLVWLAGGPNEQYF. The DNA for the CDR3 is TGTGCCAGCAGCTTAGTTTGGTTAGCGGGGGGGCCTAACGAGCAGTACTTC. The chain links TRBV7-2 to TRBJ2-7, with 11 bases that match TRBD2. The CDR3 consists of 17 residues. CDR1 and CDR2 from the germline V gene are SGHTA and FQGNSA. V gave up 1 base and J gave up 5 bases; unmatched junction bases: 10.

This clone has a single count. The J gene is TRBJ1-5, the V gene TRBV7-9; 10 nucleotides match TRBD1. The CDR3 covers 16 residues. CDR1 and CDR2 (germline): SEHNR, FQNEAQ (reference sequence). V was clipped by 4 bases and J by 7 bases; unmatched bases: 10. The CDR3 loop reads CASSSGKTGGVQPQHF. The CDR3 nucleotides are TGTGCCAGCAGCTCCGGCAAGACAGGGGGCGTCCAGCCCCAGCATTTT.

This chain links TRBV7-2 with TRBJ1-2; TRBD1 matches 8 bases. The CDR3 has 15 residues. From germline, CDR1 is SGHTA and CDR2 FQGNSA. After removal of 5 bases from V and 1 base from J, the junction contained 6 bases not matched to a gene. CDR3 protein: CASSLDRGSNYGYTF. The CDR3 nucleotides are TGTGCCAGCAGCCTAGACAGGGGTAGTAACTATGGCTACACCTTC.

The chain recombines TRBV7-2 with TRBJ1-1; D uncertain. V was pared by 8 bases and J by 3 bases, with 16 bases between. This CDR3 region has 14 residues. CDR1 is SGHTA, CDR2 FQGNSA, per germline. CDR3 bases: TGTGCCAGCCGAGCTATTGTCTTGTACACTGAAGCTTTCTTT. As protein: CASRAIVLYTEAFF.

CDR3: CASIPGQRPYEQYF. CDR3 DNA sequence: TGTGCCAGCATCCCCGGACAGCGACCCTACGAGCAGTACTTC. The V and J genes are TRBV6-6 and TRBJ2-7; D is perhaps TRBD1 (6 bases). Germline V gene lookup returns CDR1 MNHNY and CDR2 SVGAGI (reference sequence). V lost 7 bases to trimming and J lost 2 bases, with 15 bases between them. The CDR3 contains 14 residues.

The chain is built from TRBV15 and TRBJ2-1; 10 bases are a match to TRBD2. In germline, CDR1 is LNHNV, CDR2 YYDKDF (reference sequence). V shed 2 bases, J shed 5 bases, and the junction held 6 bases outside the gene matches. The CDR3 extends over 16 amino acids. The CDR3 region is CATSRLAGGLNNEQFF. The DNA of the CDR3 is TGTGCCACCAGCAGATTAGCGGGGGGATTGAACAATGAGCAGTTCTTC.

This clone was observed at least ten times. The rearrangement joins TRBV6-5 to TRBJ2-7; a weak D match, TRBD2 (5 bases). The germline V and J ends were trimmed by 2 bases and 0 bases, with 11 bases remaining between them. The germline gives CDR1 MNHEY, CDR2 SVGAGI. The CDR3 extends over 15 amino acids. The CDR3 here is CASSYAGFASYEQYF. CDR3 DNA: TGTGCCAGCAGTTACGCGGGCTTTGCCTCCTACGAGCAGTACTTC.

The rearrangement uses TRBV5-1 and TRBJ2-7, with D maybe TRBD2 (6 bases). This CDR3 comprises 16 residues. CDR1 SGHRS and CDR2 YFSETQ come from the germline V gene. V dropped 4 bases and J dropped 1 base, with 18 bases sitting between them. The DNA of the CDR3 is TGCGCCAGCAGCGGGCGGGTCGTCGGGGGATCCTACGAGCAGTACTTC. Amino acids: CASSGRVVGGSYEQYF.

This CDR3 reads CASSVGSSGGIYEQFF. The CDR3 nucleotides read TGTGCCAGCAGCGTAGGGTCTAGCGGGGGGATATATGAGCAGTTCTTC. V is TRBV9 and J is TRBJ2-1; 11 bases line up with TRBD2. Germline V gives CDR1 SGDLS, CDR2 YYNGEE. V lost 0 bases to trimming and J lost 8 bases; unmatched junction nucleotides: 7. The CDR3 runs 16 residues.

The V and J genes are TRBV2 and TRBJ1-1; unclear D gene. CDR3 length: 13 amino acids. Trimming cost V 8 bases and J 3 bases, with 13 bases left between them. Germline V gene sequence: CDR1 SNHLY, CDR2 FYNNEI. The CDR3 reads CASLRLRDTEAFF. The CDR3 DNA is TGTGCCAGCCTCCGTCTGAGGGACACTGAAGCTTTCTTT.

The chain combines TRBV7-3 with TRBJ2-1, with D unresolved. The CDR3 is made up of 13 amino acids. Trimming took 6 bases from V and 10 from J, leaving 16 bases between them. Looked up from germline, CDR1 is SGHTA and CDR2 is FQGTGA. The CDR3 here is CASRVDPSREQFF. The CDR3 DNA follows: TGTGCCAGCAGGGTTGACCCTTCCAGGGAGCAGTTCTTC.

This clone was counted between two and nine times. The chain uses TRBV20-1 and TRBJ2-3; D is undetermined. This CDR3 region has 11 residues. V shed 3 bases and J shed 3 bases, with 4 bases lying between them. The germline V gene encodes CDR1 DFQATT and CDR2 SNEGSKA (reference sequence). DNA of the CDR3: TGCAGTGCTAGTCGTACAGATACGCAGTATTTT. This translates into CSASRTDTQYF.

The chain recombines TRBV4-1 with TRBJ2-3; TRBD2 matches 11 bases. V gave up 0 bases and J gave up 4 bases; unmatched junction bases: 6. The CDR3 contains 17 residues. Germline V lookup: CDR1 MGHRA, CDR2 YSYEKL. CDR3 DNA: TGCGCCAGCAGCCAAGATTTTAGCGGGGGGGTGGCAGATACGCAGTATTTT. This translates into CASSQDFSGGVADTQYF.

The rearrangement joins TRBV11-2 to TRBJ1-1; D not resolved. The CDR3 is made up of 14 amino acids. Trimming shortened V by 5 bases and J by 1 base, and 11 bases separated the two germline ends. Germline assignment: CDR1 SGHAT and CDR2 FQNNGV. The CDR3 loop reads CASSPWAENTEAFF. In DNA form, the CDR3 reads TGTGCCAGCAGCCCGTGGGCAGAGAACACTGAAGCTTTCTTT.

This chain connects TRBV6-1 to TRBJ1-2; 7 bases match TRBD1. Germline V gives CDR1 MNHNS, CDR2 SASEGT. The CDR3 runs 15 residues. V shed 8 bases and J 1 base; nucleotides not matched to a gene: 10. In DNA, the CDR3 is TGTGCCAGCTGTTGGCAGGGGGATTTTAACTATGGCTACACCTTC. Translating it yields CASCWQGDFNYGYTF.

V gene TRBV6-1 combines with J gene TRBJ2-2, with unresolved D. Germline values: CDR1 MNHNS, CDR2 SASEGT. Trimming took off 1 base at V and 2 bases at J, with 5 bases between the two ends. The CDR3 runs to 14 residues. CDR3 loop: CASSEGGNTGELFF. CDR3 DNA: TGTGCCAGCAGTGAAGGAGGAAACACCGGGGAGCTGTTTTTT.